Shown below are 2 T cell receptor beta chains from a single sample sequenced in a study of T cell repertoires in cytomegalovirus infection. TCRdb processed the reads anew with MiXCR; each CDR3 protein has one entry. The sample has under 850,000 distinct CDR3 sequences, 35% to 40% seen once. What was sequenced was PBMCs. These receptors were collected from a human donor in good health (CMV status not recorded). Some clones in this sample may be carry-over from other donors' samples.

This clonotype was recorded many times. V usage is TRBV6-1 and J usage is TRBJ2-1; 7 bases agree with TRBD1. CDR3 length: 15 amino acids. After removal of 1 base from V and 8 bases from J, the junction contained 8 bases not matched to a gene. Looked up from germline, CDR1 is MNHNS and CDR2 is SASEGT. In DNA form, the CDR3 reads TGTGCCAGCAGTGAAGATAGGACAGGTTCAGATGAGCAGTTCTTC. It encodes CASSEDRTGSDEQFF.

This clonotype turned up a few times. V gene TRBV6-1 combines with J gene TRBJ2-3; 7 nucleotides match TRBD2. The junction had 8 bases not matched to a gene; V was cut back by 4 bases and J by 13 bases. CDR3 length: 12 amino acids. Germline CDR1 reads MNHNS; CDR2 reads SASEGT. CDR3 sequence (DNA): TGTGCCAGCAGTGCGTTAAGCGGGGACGAGTATTTT. Residues: CASSALSGDEYF.